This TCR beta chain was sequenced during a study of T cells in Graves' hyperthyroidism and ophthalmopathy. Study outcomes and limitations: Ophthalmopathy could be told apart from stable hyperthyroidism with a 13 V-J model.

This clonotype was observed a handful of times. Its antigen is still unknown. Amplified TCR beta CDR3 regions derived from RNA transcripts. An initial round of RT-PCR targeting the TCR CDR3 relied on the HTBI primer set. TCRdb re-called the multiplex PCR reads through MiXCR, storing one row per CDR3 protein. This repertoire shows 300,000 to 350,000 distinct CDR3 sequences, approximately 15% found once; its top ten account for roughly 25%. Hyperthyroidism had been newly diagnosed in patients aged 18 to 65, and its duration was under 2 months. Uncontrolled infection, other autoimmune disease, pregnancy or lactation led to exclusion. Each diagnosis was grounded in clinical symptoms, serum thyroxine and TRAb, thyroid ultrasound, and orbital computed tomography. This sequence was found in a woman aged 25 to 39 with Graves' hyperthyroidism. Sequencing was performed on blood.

In DNA form, the CDR3 reads TGTGCCAGCCAAGGGGTCACATCTAACTATGGCTACACCTTC. Its protein is CASQGVTSNYGYTF. The rearrangement joins TRBV18 to TRBJ1-2, with D perhaps matching TRBD1 (5 bases). Germline values: CDR1 KGHSH, CDR2 LQKENI. V lost 8 bases and J lost 0, with 13 bases in between. The CDR3 runs 14 residues.